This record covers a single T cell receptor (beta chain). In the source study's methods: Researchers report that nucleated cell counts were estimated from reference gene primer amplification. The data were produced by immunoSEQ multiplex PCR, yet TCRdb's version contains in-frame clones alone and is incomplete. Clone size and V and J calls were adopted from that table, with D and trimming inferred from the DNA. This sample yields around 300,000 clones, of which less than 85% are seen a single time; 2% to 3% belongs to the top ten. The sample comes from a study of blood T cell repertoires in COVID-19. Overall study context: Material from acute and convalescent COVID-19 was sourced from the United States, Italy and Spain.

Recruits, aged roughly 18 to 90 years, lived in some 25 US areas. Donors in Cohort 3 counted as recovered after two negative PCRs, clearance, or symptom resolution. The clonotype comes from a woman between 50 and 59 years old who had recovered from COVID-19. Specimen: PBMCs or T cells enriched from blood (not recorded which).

CDR3 sequence (DNA): TGTGCCAGCAGCTTCCAACCTAGCGGGAGCGCCGGGGAGCTGTTTTTT. The encoded protein is CASSFQPSGSAGELFF. The chain recombines TRBV7-7 with TRBJ2-2; 10 bases line up with TRBD2. The CDR3 loop spans 16 amino acids. Germline V gives CDR1 SSHAT, CDR2 FNYEAQ (reference sequence). The V segment lost 3 bases and the J segment 6 bases; nucleotides outside the gene matches: 7.